This is a list of T cell receptor beta chains from one sample in a study of early T cells in non-severe SARS-CoV-2 infection. Using its own MiXCR run on the 5' RACE reads, TCRdb lists one record per CDR3 protein. This repertoire shows about 54,000 distinct CDR3 sequences, under 8.5% found once; its top ten account for approximately 5.5%. This sample comprised whole blood, obtained at baseline. The receptors come from an adult who was a healthcare worker with PCR-confirmed SARS-CoV-2 infection or an uninfected control (not recorded which). CDR3s include the opening cysteine and the closing phenylalanine or tryptophan. A D gene is named only where the DNA matches it firmly. A row's size may be missing; if present it is once, few, many or a size class.

D gene: -
J gene: TRBJ2-3
V gene: TRBV7-6
clone size: -
CDR3 protein: CASSWIIGPQYF
CDR3 DNA: TGTGCCAGCAGCTGGATTATCGGGCCGCAGTATTTT

D gene: -
J gene: TRBJ1-6
V gene: TRBV6-5
clone size: many
CDR3 protein: CASSRDSSSYNSPLHF
CDR3 DNA: TGTGCCAGCAGTCGCGACAGTAGCTCCTATAATTCACCCCTCCACTTT

D gene: TRBD2
J gene: TRBJ2-3
V gene: TRBV28
clone size: once
CDR3 protein: CASSFNGLGTITDTQYF
CDR3 DNA: TGTGCCAGCAGTTTCAACGGACTAGGCACTATTACAGATACGCAGTATTTT

D gene: -
J gene: TRBJ2-3
V gene: TRBV6-2/TRBV6-3
clone size: few
CDR3 protein: CASSYLASGGDTQYF
CDR3 DNA: TGTGCCAGCAGTTACCTGGCCTCCGGCGGAGATACGCAGTATTTT

D gene: TRBD1
J gene: TRBJ2-5
V gene: TRBV20-1
clone size: few
CDR3 protein: CSANRQGQETQYF
CDR3 DNA: TGCAGTGCTAACCGACAGGGGCAAGAGACCCAGTACTTC

D gene: -
J gene: TRBJ2-2
V gene: TRBV7-3
clone size: many
CDR3 protein: CASSLGNTGELFF
CDR3 DNA: TGTGCCAGCAGCTTGGGCAACACCGGGGAGCTGTTTTTT

D gene: TRBD1
J gene: TRBJ2-1
V gene: TRBV9
clone size: few
CDR3 protein: CASSLRGQGLNEQFF
CDR3 DNA: TGTGCCAGCAGTCTTAGGGGACAGGGTTTAAATGAGCAGTTCTTC

D gene: -
J gene: TRBJ2-7
V gene: TRBV20-1
clone size: few
CDR3 protein: CSARGGPGEQYF
CDR3 DNA: TGCAGTGCTAGAGGGGGACCAGGGGAGCAGTACTTC

D gene: -
J gene: TRBJ1-1
V gene: TRBV18
clone size: few
CDR3 protein: CASSFEGILTEAFF
CDR3 DNA: TGTGCCAGCTCCTTTGAGGGGATACTCACTGAAGCTTTCTTT

D gene: -
J gene: TRBJ2-3
V gene: TRBV11-2
clone size: -
CDR3 protein: CASSPPALYTDTQYF
CDR3 DNA: TGTGCCAGCAGCCCGCCGGCGTTATACACAGATACGCAGTATTTT

D gene: TRBD1
J gene: TRBJ2-1
V gene: TRBV6-5
clone size: many
CDR3 protein: CASSYSTGEFYNEQFF
CDR3 DNA: TGTGCCAGCAGTTACTCGACAGGGGAATTCTACAATGAGCAGTTCTTC

D gene: TRBD1
J gene: TRBJ2-7
V gene: TRBV28
clone size: many
CDR3 protein: CASSYPGGYEQYF
CDR3 DNA: TGTGCCAGCAGTTACCCAGGGGGCTACGAGCAGTACTTC

D gene: -
J gene: TRBJ2-1
V gene: TRBV11-1
clone size: many
CDR3 protein: CASSLAGGTGQFF
CDR3 DNA: TGTGCCAGCAGCTTAGCGGGTGGGACCGGGCAGTTCTTC

D gene: TRBD2
J gene: TRBJ2-3
V gene: TRBV4-3
clone size: -
CDR3 protein: CASSPYPSGGTDTQYF
CDR3 DNA: TGCGCCAGCAGCCCCTACCCTAGCGGGGGCACAGATACGCAGTATTTT

D gene: -
J gene: TRBJ2-7
V gene: TRBV9
clone size: many
CDR3 protein: CASSVGGRPYEQYF
CDR3 DNA: TGTGCCAGCAGCGTAGGGGGGCGGCCCTACGAGCAGTACTTC

D gene: -
J gene: TRBJ2-5
V gene: TRBV4-3
clone size: few
CDR3 protein: CASSQEYRQQETQYF
CDR3 DNA: TGCGCCAGCAGCCAGGAATACCGGCAACAAGAGACCCAGTACTTC

D gene: -
J gene: TRBJ1-2
V gene: TRBV19
clone size: few
CDR3 protein: CASSIDPPGSRGDYTF
CDR3 DNA: TGTGCCAGTAGTATAGATCCACCGGGATCCCGAGGGGACTACACCTTC

D gene: -
J gene: TRBJ2-3
V gene: TRBV5-6
clone size: many
CDR3 protein: CASSLWYGTMADTQYF
CDR3 DNA: TGTGCCAGCAGCTTGTGGTACGGAACGATGGCAGATACGCAGTATTTT

D gene: TRBD1
J gene: TRBJ2-5
V gene: TRBV20-1
clone size: many
CDR3 protein: CSANRVDREETQYF
CDR3 DNA: TGCAGTGCTAACCGGGTCGACAGGGAAGAGACCCAGTACTTC

D gene: -
J gene: TRBJ1-6
V gene: TRBV6-5
clone size: many
CDR3 protein: CASSWGSNSPLHF
CDR3 DNA: TGTGCCAGCAGTTGGGGAAGTAATTCACCCCTCCACTTT

D gene: TRBD1
J gene: TRBJ2-2
V gene: TRBV28
clone size: few
CDR3 protein: CASNGQGYGTGELFF
CDR3 DNA: TGTGCCAGCAACGGACAGGGATACGGCACCGGGGAGCTGTTTTTT

D gene: TRBD2
J gene: TRBJ2-2
V gene: TRBV27
clone size: many
CDR3 protein: CASSPSGGGRTLYKNTGELFF
CDR3 DNA: TGTGCCAGCAGTCCTAGTGGCGGGGGACGCACCTTATACAAAAACACCGGGGAGCTGTTTTTT

D gene: -
J gene: TRBJ2-5
V gene: TRBV27
clone size: -
CDR3 protein: CASGLQDPSSIQETQYF
CDR3 DNA: TGTGCCAGCGGGTTACAGGATCCCTCATCAATCCAAGAGACCCAGTACTTC

D gene: -
J gene: TRBJ2-5
V gene: TRBV12-3/TRBV12-4
clone size: few
CDR3 protein: CASTLSSIRETQYF
CDR3 DNA: TGTGCCAGCACTCTCTCTAGCATACGAGAGACCCAGTACTTC

D gene: -
J gene: TRBJ1-2
V gene: TRBV29-1
clone size: few
CDR3 protein: CSANSPGTKDGYTF
CDR3 DNA: TGCAGCGCGAACTCCCCCGGGACGAAGGACGGCTACACCTTC

D gene: -
J gene: TRBJ2-7
V gene: TRBV7-9
clone size: -
CDR3 protein: CASSGQTYEQYF
CDR3 DNA: TGTGCCAGCAGCGGACAGACCTACGAGCAGTACTTC

D gene: -
J gene: TRBJ2-5
V gene: TRBV29-1
clone size: -
CDR3 protein: CSVEGETQYF
CDR3 DNA: TGCAGCGTTGAAGGGGAGACCCAGTACTTC

D gene: TRBD2
J gene: TRBJ2-3
V gene: TRBV6-4
clone size: many
CDR3 protein: CASSGGGATDTQYF
CDR3 DNA: TGTGCCAGCAGTGGCGGGGGGGCCACAGATACGCAGTATTTT

D gene: -
J gene: TRBJ2-5
V gene: TRBV4-3
clone size: -
CDR3 protein: CASSQAGTEFSKTQYF
CDR3 DNA: TGCGCCAGCAGCCAGGCCGGGACGGAATTTTCCAAGACCCAGTACTTC

D gene: -
J gene: TRBJ1-5
V gene: TRBV19
clone size: many
CDR3 protein: CASSAGPGQPQHF
CDR3 DNA: TGTGCCAGTAGTGCCGGACCGGGGCAGCCCCAGCATTTT

D gene: -
J gene: TRBJ1-1
V gene: TRBV5-6
clone size: -
CDR3 protein: CASSHFVGRINTEAFF
CDR3 DNA: TGTGCCAGCAGCCATTTTGTGGGACGGATTAACACTGAAGCTTTCTTT

D gene: -
J gene: TRBJ1-5
V gene: TRBV29-1
clone size: many
CDR3 protein: CSVETNRDQPQHF
CDR3 DNA: TGCAGCGTTGAAACAAACAGGGATCAGCCCCAGCATTTT

D gene: -
J gene: TRBJ1-6
V gene: TRBV7-6
clone size: few
CDR3 protein: CASSAFLGAPNSPLHF
CDR3 DNA: TGTGCCAGCAGCGCCTTCTTGGGGGCCCCTAATTCACCCCTCCACTTT

D gene: -
J gene: TRBJ2-5
V gene: TRBV3-1
clone size: few
CDR3 protein: CASSPLTGPKQPGTRETQYF
CDR3 DNA: TGTGCCAGCAGCCCCCTGACCGGACCAAAACAGCCCGGCACGCGAGAGACCCAGTACTTC

D gene: -
J gene: TRBJ1-6
V gene: TRBV21-1
clone size: many
CDR3 protein: CASSIGVTLCSPLHF
CDR3 DNA: TGTGCCAGCAGCATCGGGGTTACCTTGTGTTCACCCCTCCACTTT

D gene: -
J gene: TRBJ2-3
V gene: TRBV6-2/TRBV6-3
clone size: many
CDR3 protein: CASIQRFTDTQYF
CDR3 DNA: TGTGCCAGCATCCAGAGATTCACAGATACGCAGTATTTT

D gene: TRBD1
J gene: TRBJ2-7
V gene: TRBV27
clone size: many
CDR3 protein: CASSKGQGYEQYF
CDR3 DNA: TGTGCCAGCAGTAAAGGACAGGGCTACGAGCAGTACTTC

D gene: -
J gene: TRBJ1-3
V gene: TRBV15
clone size: many
CDR3 protein: CATSRDPSADTIYF
CDR3 DNA: TGTGCCACCAGCAGAGATCCCTCGGCGGACACCATATATTTT

D gene: TRBD2
J gene: TRBJ2-1
V gene: TRBV5-1
clone size: -
CDR3 protein: CASSWGLAGSRNEQFF
CDR3 DNA: TGCGCCAGCAGCTGGGGACTAGCGGGGTCACGGAATGAGCAGTTCTTC

D gene: -
J gene: TRBJ2-7
V gene: TRBV18
clone size: -
CDR3 protein: CASSPSRGLYEQYF
CDR3 DNA: TGTGCCAGCTCACCATCCCGGGGTCTTTACGAGCAGTACTTC

D gene: -
J gene: TRBJ2-3
V gene: TRBV9
clone size: -
CDR3 protein: CASSATGGPQDTQYF
CDR3 DNA: TGTGCCAGCAGCGCCACCGGGGGGCCCCAGGATACGCAGTATTTT

D gene: -
J gene: TRBJ2-7
V gene: TRBV19
clone size: many
CDR3 protein: CASSIMGSLLYEQYF
CDR3 DNA: TGTGCCAGTAGTATAATGGGTAGCCTTCTCTACGAGCAGTACTTC

D gene: -
J gene: TRBJ1-5
V gene: TRBV5-1
clone size: many
CDR3 protein: CASSLDPGTNQPQHF
CDR3 DNA: TGCGCCAGCAGCCTAGACCCGGGCACCAATCAGCCCCAGCATTTT

D gene: -
J gene: TRBJ2-1
V gene: TRBV3-1
clone size: many
CDR3 protein: CASSQEYSLKFF
CDR3 DNA: TGTGCCAGCAGCCAAGAATATAGCCTGAAGTTCTTC

D gene: TRBD1
J gene: TRBJ2-5
V gene: TRBV15
clone size: many
CDR3 protein: CATSKTGAKTQYF
CDR3 DNA: TGTGCCACCAGCAAAACAGGGGCCAAGACCCAGTACTTC

D gene: -
J gene: TRBJ1-4
V gene: TRBV4-3
clone size: many
CDR3 protein: CASSRLNSATNEKLFF
CDR3 DNA: TGCGCCAGCAGCCGCTTGAACAGTGCAACTAATGAAAAACTGTTTTTT

D gene: -
J gene: TRBJ1-1
V gene: TRBV18
clone size: -
CDR3 protein: CASSIGGGLNTEAFF
CDR3 DNA: TGTGCCAGCTCAATAGGCGGAGGGTTGAACACTGAAGCTTTCTTT

D gene: TRBD1
J gene: TRBJ2-7
V gene: TRBV19
clone size: many
CDR3 protein: CASSQDRHRYEQYF
CDR3 DNA: TGTGCCAGTAGTCAGGACAGGCACCGATACGAGCAGTACTTC

D gene: TRBD2
J gene: TRBJ2-1
V gene: TRBV7-8
clone size: many
CDR3 protein: CASSSPLGGGYNEQFF
CDR3 DNA: TGTGCCAGCAGCTCCCCCCTTGGCGGGGGCTACAATGAGCAGTTCTTC

D gene: -
J gene: TRBJ2-3
V gene: TRBV6-1
clone size: many
CDR3 protein: CASSVRSGSSTDTQYF
CDR3 DNA: TGTGCCAGCAGTGTTAGAAGCGGGTCGAGCACAGATACGCAGTATTTT

D gene: -
J gene: TRBJ1-4
V gene: TRBV6-1
clone size: -
CDR3 protein: CASSETTGMGNEKLFF
CDR3 DNA: TGTGCCAGCAGTGAAACGACGGGGATGGGGAATGAAAAACTGTTTTTT

D gene: -
J gene: TRBJ1-2
V gene: TRBV4-3
clone size: few
CDR3 protein: CASSQQGYSYGYTF
CDR3 DNA: TGCGCCAGCAGCCAACAGGGTTATAGCTATGGCTACACCTTC

D gene: -
J gene: TRBJ2-5
V gene: TRBV6-5
clone size: many
CDR3 protein: CASNRDRQETQYF
CDR3 DNA: TGTGCCAGCAACCGAGACAGACAAGAGACCCAGTACTTC

D gene: -
J gene: TRBJ2-6
V gene: TRBV19
clone size: many
CDR3 protein: CASRPLMGGPGANVLTF
CDR3 DNA: TGTGCCAGTAGACCCCTTATGGGGGGCCCTGGGGCCAACGTCCTGACTTTC

D gene: -
J gene: TRBJ2-5
V gene: TRBV2
clone size: many
CDR3 protein: CASRRQNQETQYF
CDR3 DNA: TGTGCCAGCAGGCGACAGAACCAAGAGACCCAGTACTTC

D gene: -
J gene: TRBJ2-7
V gene: TRBV6-6
clone size: -
CDR3 protein: CASSYWGSSYEQYF
CDR3 DNA: TGTGCCAGCAGTTACTGGGGGTCCTCCTACGAGCAGTACTTC

D gene: -
J gene: TRBJ1-2
V gene: TRBV9
clone size: many
CDR3 protein: CASSVGRGPRAGGYTF
CDR3 DNA: TGTGCCAGCAGCGTAGGCAGGGGTCCTCGGGCAGGCGGCTACACCTTC

D gene: -
J gene: TRBJ2-1
V gene: TRBV7-9
clone size: -
CDR3 protein: CASSSGGFFGEQFF
CDR3 DNA: TGTGCCAGCAGCTCAGGCGGGTTCTTTGGGGAGCAGTTCTTC

D gene: -
J gene: TRBJ2-3
V gene: TRBV5-1
clone size: many
CDR3 protein: CASSLGQTPDTQYF
CDR3 DNA: TGCGCCAGCAGCTTAGGACAGACCCCAGATACGCAGTATTTT